This T cell receptor beta chain was observed in a study of cytomegalovirus exposure and HLA in healthy donors. Although they were nominally healthy when sampled, donors likely had unrecorded immune exposures. The PCR ran on 60 Vbeta and 13 Jbeta primers. The table came from immunoSEQ multiplex PCR; TCRdb's copy has only in-frame clones and leaves some out. This sample carries 70,000 to 90,000 clones, around 83% of them seen once, and the ten largest clones take 18%. V was shortened by 5 bases and J by 1 base, with 16 bases between the two germline ends. The germline V gene encodes CDR1 SGHVS and CDR2 FNYEAQ. CDR3 size: 16 residues.

This chain uses TRBV7-6 with TRBJ2-3; possibly TRBD1 for D (7 bases). This TCR derives from a man aged 70-80 years in good health and CMV-seropositive. Sequenced: PBMCs. The CDR3 protein is CASSPQGGGGTDTQYF. In nucleotides, the CDR3 is TGTGCCAGCAGCCCCCAAGGAGGGGGCGGCACAGATACGCAGTATTTT.